This T cell receptor (beta chain) was retrieved from a study of cytomegalovirus exposure and HLA in healthy donors. Study information: There were approximately 400 genotyped donors. Of these, about 81% fell in the genetic ancestry cluster associated with self-reported Caucasian donors.

The study's findings and limits: TCR beta V- and J-gene trimming, according to a later analysis, was linked to a missense DCLRE1C variant.

This PCR relied on a set of 60 Vbeta primers and 13 Jbeta primers. Assay used: immunoSEQ multiplex PCR; TCRdb lists only in-frame clones, some missing. The table lists tens of thousands of clones, 70% to 75% of them singletons, with 4% to 5% in the top ten. Per germline, CDR1 SEHNR and CDR2 FQNEAQ (reference sequence). V was pared by 5 bases and J by 6 bases, with 5 bases of the junction left unmatched. This CDR3 contains 15 residues. Points on this clone: Antigen unknown.

The gene calls are TRBV7-9 and TRBJ2-2; 11 bases match TRBD2. What was sequenced was PBMCs. This TCR derives from a man in his fifties or sixties in good health and CMV-seronegative. The CDR3 sequence: CASSLSGGAAGELFF. CDR3 DNA sequence: TGTGCCAGCAGCCTTAGCGGGGGGGCCGCCGGGGAGCTGTTTTTT.